The 20 T cell receptor beta chains reported below all come from one sample, sequenced in a study of blood T cell repertoires in COVID-19 (dated by TCRdb to the early 2020s). Library creation used the immunoSEQ multiplex PCR assay. The source is immuneACCESS, and TCRdb retained only in-frame sequences with V and J called. Part of the clones is not carried over; for the studies checked, unresolved V genes explain less than half of this, and the remainder is unexplained. The table for this sample lists 250,000 to 300,000 clones; over 80% of them were counted only once. The ten largest clones take up approximately 3.3% of the sample. Material: peripheral blood. Source of these receptors: a woman between 35 and 50 years old with acute or convalescent COVID-19.

J is TRBJ1-1 and V is TRBV6-1, with D hard to call. Germline-derived CDR1 and CDR2 are MNHNS and SASEGT. Trimming took 3 bases from V and 2 from J, leaving 13 bases between them. CDR3 length: 15 amino acids. The CDR3 region is CASSDPGQINTEAFF. CDR3 DNA: TGTGCCAGCAGTGATCCTGGCCAGATAAACACTGAAGCTTTCTTT.

The rearrangement uses TRBV11-2 and TRBJ1-1, with no clear D. The CDR3 contains 12 residues. Germline lookup yields CDR1 SGHAT and CDR2 FQNNGV. Trimming removed 4 bases at V and 6 bases at J, with 9 bases between. CDR3 residues: CASSSYGAEAFF. CDR3 nucleotides: TGTGCCAGCAGCTCCTACGGGGCTGAAGCTTTCTTT.

The CDR3 spells CASSPSGLAGGQETQYF. The DNA of the CDR3 is TGCGCCAGCAGCCCCTCAGGACTAGCGGGGGGCCAAGAGACCCAGTACTTC. The chain links TRBV4-1 to TRBJ2-5, with 14 bases that match TRBD2. The V gene end was trimmed by 4 bases and the J gene end by 1 base; junction bases not matched to a gene: 5. In germline, CDR1 is MGHRA, CDR2 YSYEKL. This CDR3 has 17 residues.

The rearrangement uses TRBV3-1 (or the pseudogene TRBV3-2) and TRBJ2-3, with a possible D match to TRBD1 (5 bases). This CDR3 is 13 amino acids long. The V and J ends lost 2 bases and 5 bases respectively, with 8 bases between them. Germline CDR1 and CDR2: LGHDT and YNNKEL (reference sequence). Here the CDR3 DNA reads TGTGCCAGCAGCCAAAGGGGCGGAGATACGCAGTATTTT. Translating it yields CASSQRGGDTQYF.

The chain links TRBV5-5 to TRBJ1-4; 8 bases map to TRBD1. Germline assignment: CDR1 SGHKS and CDR2 YYEKEE (reference sequence). The CDR3 covers 15 residues. With 6 bases clipped from V and 3 bases from J, the junction kept 7 bases outside the gene matches. The DNA of the CDR3 is TGTGCCAGCAATTACAACAGGGGGTCTAATGAAAAACTGTTTTTT. Protein product: CASNYNRGSNEKLFF.

The gene calls are TRBV5-8 and TRBJ1-6; no firm D call. The CDR3 has 16 residues. CDR1 is SGHTS and CDR2 is YDEGEE in the germline V gene. Trimming pared 1 base from V and 2 bases from J, leaving 10 bases between. CDR3 region: CASSLRGAAYNSPLHF. The CDR3 nucleotides are TGTGCCAGCAGCTTGCGAGGAGCCGCCTATAATTCACCCCTCCACTTT.

The chain uses TRBV15 and TRBJ2-3; D gene unclear. Between the trimmed V and J ends, which lost 0 bases and 3 bases, there was a span of 13 bases. CDR1 and CDR2 (germline): LNHNV, YYDKDF (reference sequence). The CDR3 has 16 residues. The CDR3 bases are TGTGCCACCAGCAGAGAGAGATCCGGAGCTACAGATACGCAGTATTTT. This sequence encodes CATSRERSGATDTQYF.

The chain uses TRBV29-1 and TRBJ1-2; 7 nucleotides agree with TRBD1. The germline V gene has CDR1 SQVTM and CDR2 ANQGSEA. This CDR3 is built from 13 residues. After removal of 5 bases from V and 5 bases from J, the junction contained 8 bases not matched to a gene. CDR3 sequence: CSVQGSGGYGYTF. As DNA, the CDR3 is TGCAGCGTTCAGGGGTCAGGGGGGTATGGCTACACCTTC.

V is TRBV28 and J is TRBJ2-4; D gene ambiguous. This CDR3 has 13 amino acids. The V end lost 1 base, the J end lost 6 bases, and 7 bases lay between the germline ends. Germline V gene lookup returns CDR1 MDHEN and CDR2 SYDVKM. The CDR3 sequence is CASSLSLSNIQYF. The CDR3 nucleotides read TGTGCCAGCAGTTTATCCCTATCAAACATTCAGTACTTC.

The J gene is TRBJ1-3, the V gene TRBV4-1; D not certain. The CDR3 runs 14 residues. V dropped 4 bases and J dropped 4 bases, with 11 bases sitting between them. Germline V CDR1 and CDR2: MGHRA, YSYEKL. The CDR3 protein is CASSPYGVGNTIYF. The CDR3, as DNA: TGCGCCAGCAGCCCATACGGGGTCGGAAACACCATATATTTT.

The V call is TRBV18, the J call TRBJ2-7; tentative D call: TRBD1 (6 bases). Trimming removed 3 bases at V and 0 bases at J, with 12 bases between. The V gene's germline CDR1 is KGHSH and CDR2 LQKENI. The CDR3 totals 15 residues. CDR3 amino acids: CASSPRQGHSYEQYV. The CDR3, as DNA: TGTGCCAGCTCACCGCGGCAGGGACACTCCTACGAGCAGTACGTC.

This clone was counted once. The rearrangement uses TRBV6-1 and TRBJ2-2, with D perhaps matching TRBD1 (6 bases). V was pared by 3 bases and J by 1 base, with 21 bases between. The germline V gene has CDR1 MNHNS and CDR2 SASEGT. This CDR3 contains 19 residues. CDR3 sequence reads: CASSDGRTVGHQNTGELFF. CDR3 sequence (DNA): TGTGCCAGCAGTGACGGCAGGACAGTGGGCCACCAGAACACCGGGGAGCTGTTTTTT.

The rearrangement joins TRBV2 to TRBJ1-5; D gene unclear. The germline V and J ends were trimmed by 4 bases and 4 bases, with 2 bases remaining between them. The germline V gene encodes CDR1 SNHLY and CDR2 FYNNEI. The CDR3 is made up of 11 amino acids. CDR3 DNA: TGTGCCAGCAGTGTAAATCAGCCCCAGCATTTT. It specifies CASSVNQPQHF.

A few counts support this clone. The genes are TRBV2 and TRBJ1-3; 11 nucleotides align to TRBD1. Germline V gives CDR1 SNHLY, CDR2 FYNNEI. The ends lost 4 bases at V and 8 bases at J; junction bases unmatched: 1. CDR3 length: 13 residues. The CDR3 is CASSGTGGHTIYF. CDR3 DNA sequence: TGTGCCAGCAGTGGGACAGGGGGCCACACCATATATTTT. Variable domain in full (rest from reference TRBV2 and TRBJ1-3): EPEVTQTPSHQVTQMGQEVILRCVPISNHLYFYWYRQILGQKVEFLVSFYNNEISEKSEIFDDQFSVERPDGSNFTLKIRSTKLEDSAMYFCASSGTGGHTIYFGEGSWLTVV.

V and J are TRBV5-1 and TRBJ2-5; D not certain. With 0 bases removed from V and 2 bases from J, the gap between germline ends came to 11 bases. The germline gives CDR1 SGHRS, CDR2 YFSETQ. The CDR3 is made up of 15 amino acids. CDR3 nucleotide sequence: TGCGCCAGCAGCTTGGCCAGTGCAGGTCAAGAGACCCAGTACTTC. This translates into CASSLASAGQETQYF.

This sequence joins TRBV2 and TRBJ1-2; weak D call: TRBD1 (5 bases). Deletions cut 2 bases from V and 4 bases from J, with 14 bases between. Germline V gives CDR1 SNHLY, CDR2 FYNNEI. There are 15 residues in the CDR3. The CDR3 protein is CASSESPGLAYGYTF. CDR3 coding DNA: TGTGCCAGCAGTGAATCCCCAGGGTTGGCCTATGGCTACACCTTC.

The genes are TRBV27 and TRBJ1-1; 9 bases agree with TRBD1. V lost 6 bases to trimming and J lost 6 bases; unmatched junction nucleotides: 8. The CDR3 contains 14 residues. Germline V gene sequence: CDR1 MNHEY, CDR2 SMNVEV (reference sequence). CDR3 protein: CASSLGQGDPEAFF. CDR3 bases: TGTGCCAGCAGCCTGGGACAGGGAGACCCTGAAGCTTTCTTT.

CDR3 in amino acids: CAWSVNSPYGYTF. The DNA for the CDR3 is TGTGCCTGGAGTGTGAACTCTCCCTATGGCTACACCTTC. The chain has TRBV30 and TRBJ1-2; D gene uncertain. The ends were cut back, 0 bases at V and 4 bases at J, with 9 bases in the middle. The CDR3 is 13 residues long. The germline V gene encodes CDR1 GTSNPN and CDR2 SVGIG (reference sequence).

This clone was detected only once. The V call is TRBV5-1, the J call TRBJ1-6; D is possibly TRBD1 (6 bases). This CDR3 has 15 residues. CDR1 and CDR2 (germline): SGHRS, YFSETQ. V lost 4 bases and J 10 bases, leaving 18 bases between the germline ends. The CDR3 DNA reads TGCGCCAGCAGCCGGGAGGGGGGGAACGGATCACCCCTCCACTTT. Translated, it gives CASSREGGNGSPLHF.

The chain recombines TRBV24-1 with TRBJ2-3; D remains unclear. CDR1 and CDR2 (germline): KGHDR, SFDVKD. The CDR3 is 14 residues long. The V gene lost 3 bases and the J gene lost 2 bases, with 8 bases spanning the gap. CDR3 residues: CATSDTTATDTQYF. In nucleotides, the CDR3 is TGTGCCACCAGTGATACCACAGCCACAGATACGCAGTATTTT.